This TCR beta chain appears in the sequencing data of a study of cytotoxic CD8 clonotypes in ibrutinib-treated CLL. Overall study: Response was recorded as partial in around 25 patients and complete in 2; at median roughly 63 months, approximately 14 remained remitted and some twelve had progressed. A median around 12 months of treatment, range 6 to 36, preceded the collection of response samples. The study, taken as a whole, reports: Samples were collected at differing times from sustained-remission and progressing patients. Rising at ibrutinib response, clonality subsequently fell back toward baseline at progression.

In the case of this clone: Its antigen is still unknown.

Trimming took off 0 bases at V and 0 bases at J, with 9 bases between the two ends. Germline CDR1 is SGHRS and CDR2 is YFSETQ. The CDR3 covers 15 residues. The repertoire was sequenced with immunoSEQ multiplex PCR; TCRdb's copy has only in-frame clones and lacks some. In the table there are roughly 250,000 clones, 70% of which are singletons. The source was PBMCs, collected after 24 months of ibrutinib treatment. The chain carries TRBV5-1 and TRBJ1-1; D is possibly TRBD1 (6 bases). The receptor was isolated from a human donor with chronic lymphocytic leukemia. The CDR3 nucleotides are TGCGCCAGCAGCTTGGCAGGGGAATTGAACACTGAAGCTTTCTTT. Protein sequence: CASSLAGELNTEAFF. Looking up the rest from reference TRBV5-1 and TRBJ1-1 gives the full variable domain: KAGVTQTPRYLIKTRGQQVTLSCSPISGHRSVSWYQQTPGQGLQFLFEYFSETQRNKGNFPGRFSGRQFSNSRSEMNVSTLELGDSALYLCASSLAGELNTEAFFGQGTRLTVV.